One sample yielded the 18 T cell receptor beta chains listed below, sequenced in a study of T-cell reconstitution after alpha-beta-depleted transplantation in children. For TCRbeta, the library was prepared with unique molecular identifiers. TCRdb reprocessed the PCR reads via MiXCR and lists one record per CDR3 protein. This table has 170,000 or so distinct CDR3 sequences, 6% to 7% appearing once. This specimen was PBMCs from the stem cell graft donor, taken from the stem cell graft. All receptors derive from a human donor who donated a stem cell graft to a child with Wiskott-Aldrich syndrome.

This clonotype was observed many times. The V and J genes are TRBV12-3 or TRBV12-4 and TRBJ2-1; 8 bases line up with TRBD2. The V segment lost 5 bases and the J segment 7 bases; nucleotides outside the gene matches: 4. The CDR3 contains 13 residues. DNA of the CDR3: TGTGCCAGCAGTGGTAGCGGGACGAATGAGCAGTTCTTC. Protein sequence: CASSGSGTNEQFF.

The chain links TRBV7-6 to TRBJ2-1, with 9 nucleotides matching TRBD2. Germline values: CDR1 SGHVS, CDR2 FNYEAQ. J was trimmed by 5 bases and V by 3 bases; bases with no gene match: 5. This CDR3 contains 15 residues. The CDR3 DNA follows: TGTGCCAGCAGCTTTAGCGGGAGTAGCCACAATGAGCAGTTCTTC. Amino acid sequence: CASSFSGSSHNEQFF.

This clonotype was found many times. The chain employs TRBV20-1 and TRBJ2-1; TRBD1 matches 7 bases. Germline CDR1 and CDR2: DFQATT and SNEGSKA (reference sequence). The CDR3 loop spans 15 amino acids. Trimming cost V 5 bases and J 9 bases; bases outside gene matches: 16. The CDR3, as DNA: TGCAGTGCTCGGGCTCCACAGGGGTTGATTATTGAGCAGTTCTTC. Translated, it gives CSARAPQGLIIEQFF.

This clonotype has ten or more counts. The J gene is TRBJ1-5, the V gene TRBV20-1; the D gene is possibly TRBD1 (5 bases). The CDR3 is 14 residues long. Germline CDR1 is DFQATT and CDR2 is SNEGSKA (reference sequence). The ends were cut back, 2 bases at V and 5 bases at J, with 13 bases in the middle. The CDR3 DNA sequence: TGCAGTGCTAGAAGGGACGCGGGTGATCAGCCCCAGCATTTT. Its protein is CSARRDAGDQPQHF.

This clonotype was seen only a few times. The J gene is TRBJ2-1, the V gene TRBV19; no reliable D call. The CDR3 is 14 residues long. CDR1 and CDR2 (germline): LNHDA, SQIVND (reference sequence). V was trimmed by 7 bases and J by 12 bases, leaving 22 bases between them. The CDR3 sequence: CASKGLPAGSVQFF. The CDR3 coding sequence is TGTGCCAGTAAGGGTCTCCCAGCCGGATCCGTGCAGTTCTTC.

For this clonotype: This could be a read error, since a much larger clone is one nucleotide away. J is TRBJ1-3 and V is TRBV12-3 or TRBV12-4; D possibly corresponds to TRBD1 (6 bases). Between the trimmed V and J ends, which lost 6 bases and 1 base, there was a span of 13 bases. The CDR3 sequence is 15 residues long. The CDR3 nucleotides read TGTGCCAGCAGATTTAAGGGGGGATCTGGAAACACCATATATTTT. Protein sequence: CASRFKGGSGNTIYF.

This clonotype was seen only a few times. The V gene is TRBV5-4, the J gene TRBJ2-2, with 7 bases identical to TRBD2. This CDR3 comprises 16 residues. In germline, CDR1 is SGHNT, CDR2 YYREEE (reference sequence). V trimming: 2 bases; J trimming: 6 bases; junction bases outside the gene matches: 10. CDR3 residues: CASSLGGSSIPGELFF. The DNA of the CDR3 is TGTGCCAGCAGCTTAGGCGGGAGTTCTATCCCCGGGGAGCTGTTTTTT.

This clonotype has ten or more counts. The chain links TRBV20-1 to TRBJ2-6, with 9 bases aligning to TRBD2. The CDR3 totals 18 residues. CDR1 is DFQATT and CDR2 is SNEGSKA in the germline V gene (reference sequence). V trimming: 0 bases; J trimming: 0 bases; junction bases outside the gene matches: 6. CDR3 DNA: TGCAGTGCTAGAGATCGGGGTAGCGGGGGCTCTGGGGCCAACGTCCTGACTTTC. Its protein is CSARDRGSGGSGANVLTF.

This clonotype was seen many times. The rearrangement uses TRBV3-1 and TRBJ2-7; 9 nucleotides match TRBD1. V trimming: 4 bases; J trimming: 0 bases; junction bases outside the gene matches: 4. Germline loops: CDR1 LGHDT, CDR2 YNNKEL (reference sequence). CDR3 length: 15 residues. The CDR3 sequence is CASSPRDRDSYEQYF. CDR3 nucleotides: TGTGCCAGCAGCCCCCGGGACAGGGACTCCTACGAGCAGTACTTC.

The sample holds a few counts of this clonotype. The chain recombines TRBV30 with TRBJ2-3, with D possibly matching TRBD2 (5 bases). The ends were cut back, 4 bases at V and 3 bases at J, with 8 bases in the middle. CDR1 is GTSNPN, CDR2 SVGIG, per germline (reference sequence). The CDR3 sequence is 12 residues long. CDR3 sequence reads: CAWTPGTDTQYF. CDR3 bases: TGTGCCTGGACCCCGGGGACAGATACGCAGTATTTT.

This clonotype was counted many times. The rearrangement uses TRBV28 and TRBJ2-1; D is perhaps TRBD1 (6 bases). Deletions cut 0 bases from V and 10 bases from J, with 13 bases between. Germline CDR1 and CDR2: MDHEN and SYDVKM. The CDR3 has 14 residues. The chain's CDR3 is CASSLWGLRGEQFF. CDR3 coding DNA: TGTGCCAGCAGTTTATGGGGTTTAAGGGGGGAGCAGTTCTTC.

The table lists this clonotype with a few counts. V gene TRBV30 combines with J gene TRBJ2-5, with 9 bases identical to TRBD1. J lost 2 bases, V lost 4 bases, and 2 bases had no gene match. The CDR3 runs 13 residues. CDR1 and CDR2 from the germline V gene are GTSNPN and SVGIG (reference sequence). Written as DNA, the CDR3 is TGTGCCTGGAAGGGACAGGGACAAGAGACCCAGTACTTC. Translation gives CAWKGQGQETQYF.

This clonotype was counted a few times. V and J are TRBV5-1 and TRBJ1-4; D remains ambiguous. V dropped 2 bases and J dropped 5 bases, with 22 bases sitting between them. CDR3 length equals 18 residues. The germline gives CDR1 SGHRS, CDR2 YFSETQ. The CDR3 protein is CASSLSPSLQSRNEKLFF. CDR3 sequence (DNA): TGCGCCAGCAGCTTAAGCCCGTCATTGCAATCAAGGAATGAAAAACTGTTTTTT.

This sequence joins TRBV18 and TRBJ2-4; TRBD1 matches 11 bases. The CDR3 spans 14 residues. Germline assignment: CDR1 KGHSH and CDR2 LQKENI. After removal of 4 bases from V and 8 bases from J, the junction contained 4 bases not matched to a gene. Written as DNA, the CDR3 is TGTGCCAGCTCACAAGGGGGACAGGGGGACATTCAGTACTTC. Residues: CASSQGGQGDIQYF.

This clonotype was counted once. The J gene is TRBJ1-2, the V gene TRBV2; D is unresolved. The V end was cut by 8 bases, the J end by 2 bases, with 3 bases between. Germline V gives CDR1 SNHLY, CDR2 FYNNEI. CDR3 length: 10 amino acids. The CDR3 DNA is TGTGCCAGCGCCAACTATGGCTACACCTTC. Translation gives CASANYGYTF.

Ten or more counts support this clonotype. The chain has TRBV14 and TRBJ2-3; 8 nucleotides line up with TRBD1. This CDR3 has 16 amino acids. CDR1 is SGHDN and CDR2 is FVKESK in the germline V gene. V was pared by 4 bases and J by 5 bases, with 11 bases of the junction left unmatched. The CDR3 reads CASSRLFRGRRDTQYF. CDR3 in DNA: TGTGCCAGCAGCCGATTATTCAGGGGGCGTAGAGATACGCAGTATTTT.

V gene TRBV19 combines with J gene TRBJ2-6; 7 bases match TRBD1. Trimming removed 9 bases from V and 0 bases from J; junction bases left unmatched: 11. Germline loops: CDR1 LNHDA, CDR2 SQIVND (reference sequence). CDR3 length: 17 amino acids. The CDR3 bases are TGTGCCAGCCGTCAGGGGGTACAATACTCTGGGGCCAACGTCCTGACTTTC. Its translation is CASRQGVQYSGANVLTF. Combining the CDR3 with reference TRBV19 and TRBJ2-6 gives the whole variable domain DGGITQSPKYLFRKEGQNVTLSCEQNLNHDAMYWYRQDPGQGLRLIYYSQIVNDFQKGDIAEGYSVSREKKESFPLTVTSAQKNPTAFYLCASRQGVQYSGANVLTFGAGSRLTVL.

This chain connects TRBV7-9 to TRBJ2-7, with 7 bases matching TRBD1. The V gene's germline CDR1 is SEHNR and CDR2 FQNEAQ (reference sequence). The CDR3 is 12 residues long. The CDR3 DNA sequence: TGTGCTGTCGACGCAGGGGGCTACGAGCAGTACTTC. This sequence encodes CAVDAGGYEQYF. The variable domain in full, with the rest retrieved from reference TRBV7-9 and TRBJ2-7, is DTGVSQNPRHKITKRGQNVTFRCDPISEHNRLYWYRQTLGQGPEFLTYFQNEAQLEKSRLLSDRFSAERPKGSFSTLEIQRTEQGDSAMYLCAVDAGGYEQYFGPGTRLTVT.